This record concerns one T cell receptor beta chain sequence. It has no known antigen specificity. No base quality information exists; no much larger clone differs at one position. The germline ends are 11 bases apart after V is trimmed by 3 bases and J by 2 bases. Measured from the cysteine to the phenylalanine, the CDR3 is 15 residues long. Only CDR3 DNA is held: 45 bases, read in frame from base 1. The germline V gene (reference sequence) yields LNHDA for CDR1 and SQIVND for CDR2. These data are taken from a study of shared clonotypes between healthy human individuals (dated by TCRdb to between 2020 and 2021). Describing the broader study: A couple of women and three men aged 18 to 49 years were included in the cohort. For each donor, CD4 naive and CD4 memory were each run on three plates, CD8 naive on two plates, and CD8 memory on one plate. Leukapheresis yielded between about 0.9 and 9.5 billion PBMCs per donor. Blood TCR repertoires of a handful of healthy adults were deeply sequenced to estimate repertoire size and the extent of clonotype sharing between individuals. Different laboratories and diverse techniques were used to prepare libraries and sequence TCR repertoires, to increase sequencing depth and limit assay-specific biases. Results the study describes overall, beyond this receptor: Pairwise subsampling indicated that sequencing depth was expected to affect the degree of clonotype sharing among donors. Across a handful of donors, approximately 4.6% of naive CD4, more than 3% of naive CD8, 2.3% of memory CD4, and 0.4% of memory CD8 clonotypes were shared. Sampling was restricted to blood, and TCR repertoires in tissues likely differ from the TCR repertoires found in blood. Rarefaction of sorted-subset datasets indicated incomplete sequencing despite the large sequencing depth. Compared with non-shared clonotypes, clonotypes shared by all four sorted-subset donors had higher generation probabilities. Estimated clonotype richness was generally larger for naive than for memory subsets. Because the study included only a small number of donors, the genetic and exposure-history diversity represented was limited.

CD8 naive samples were CD45RO-negative cells positively selected for CCR7, giving a CD45RA+CCR7+ population that excluded TemRA cells. The donors were healthy, HIV-negative adults who had no recently reported acute infections or vaccinations. Only Caucasian adults living in Nashville, Tennessee, USA were represented among the donors. Blood was obtained by leukapheresis, after which PBMCs were separated by Ficoll-Histopaque density gradient centrifugation and cryopreserved in liquid nitrogen vapor phase. Analytical flow cytometry was used to check the purity and quantity of each magnetically sorted T cell population. Each sorted fraction had its genomic DNA isolated and then quantified by UV absorbance on a Nanodrop 2000c. Using the deep immunoSEQ assay, TCR CDR3 regions were amplified from genomic DNA by multiplex PCR. Extracted genomic DNA from each cell subset was distributed evenly across all wells of several immunoSEQ 96-well plates, and each plate was treated as a replicate. For sorted subsets, each replicate PCR was loaded with approximately 200 ng genomic DNA, equivalent to 25,000 to 35,000 T cell genomes. Purified libraries were quantified with a Qubit 3.0 fluorometer, sized on a Bioanalyzer 2100, and re-quantified with the KAPA Library Quantification kit. Each immunoSEQ 96-well plate was sequenced on its own single-read 150-cycle Illumina NextSeq 550 flow cell. Under the source paper's analysis protocol: Because only junctional sequences without quality scores were contained in the immunoSEQ output, filtering matching that applied to full-length reads could not be performed. To assign V/J genes and CDR3, sequences were annotated using PyIR, a Python wrapper for IgBLAST v1.9, with IMGT germline references. Reads were removed for weak V/J assignments (E-value above 1e-6), missing CDR3, stop codons, out-of-frame junctions, or ambiguous translated residues. V3J clonotypes were defined as sequences sharing the same inferred V gene, J gene, and CDR3 amino acid sequence. To compute the percentage overlap between repertoires, the number of shared unique clonotypes was divided by the size of the smaller repertoire. Repertoire richness was assessed with RTK rarefaction, the Chao1 estimator, and Recon v2.1 estimates of unobserved clonotypes. Generation probabilities were computed with OLGA for all TCRbeta clonotypes obtained by the gDNA method from a few donors. Not all clones reach the TCRdb copy of this immuneACCESS table, which keeps in-frame sequences only. Checked studies attribute under half of the gap to unresolved V genes and leave the rest unexplained. The V and J calls and clone size come from that table; D and trimming were worked out from the DNA. For this sample the table gives roughly 590,000 clones, of which roughly 96% were detected only once. The ten most abundant clones make up approximately 0.1% of the sample.

The chain links TRBV19 with TRBJ1-5, and TRBD1 may be the D gene, going by 5 matching bases. Material: naive CD8+ T cells sorted from blood. The sample's cell subset or site label, decoded: CD45RA+CCR7+. The TCR was taken from a woman in her 30s in good health. The CDR3 protein: CASSMFMGRNQPQHF. Read as DNA, the sequence is TGTGCCAGTAGTATGTTTATGGGGCGCAATCAGCCCCAGCATTTT.